Described below is a single TCR beta chain sequence and its context. There is no known antigen for this receptor. Mismatch with germline at one junction end may stem from a read error. The data derive from a study of lymphopenia after photon versus proton radiotherapy (dated by TCRdb to the late 2010s). Describing the broader study: In patients with gastrointestinal tumors who developed high-grade lymphopenia, the study compared the immunological effects of photon radiation therapy with those of proton radiation therapy. The cohort included 20 patients with gastrointestinal tumors who developed lymphopenia after receiving either photon or proton therapy. The goal of the study was to characterize the differences between the two radiation modalities in how they affect the immune system. Broader findings and caveats from the paper: The survival association was assessed only in patients who died, and the authors presented better survival with proton therapy as a possibility rather than a demonstrated result. During treatment, patients who received photon therapy lost naive T cells and TCR diversity and gained effector/memory populations, whereas patients who received proton therapy remained relatively stable. Across the cohort, a larger post-nadir drop in TCR diversity was inversely correlated with overall survival time among patients who died. After the lymphocyte count nadir, photon-treated repertoires showed oligoclonal expansion, especially of CD8+ Temra cells, which drove the drop in diversity.

The protocol used for the library was the immunoSEQ multiplex PCR assay. T cell repertoires were profiled with deep sequencing of rearranged TCR beta loci together with multiparametric flow cytometry. Sourced from immuneACCESS, this table was stored by TCRdb with only in-frame sequences that have V and J called. A share of the clones is absent; for the studies checked, an unresolved V gene accounts for under half, and the remainder has no known explanation. Here the sample has approximately 65,000 clones; around 86% occur a single time. The ten largest clones add up to 10% to 11% of the sample. Spanning cysteine to phenylalanine, the CDR3 consists of 11 amino acids. Here the CDR3 DNA is all that survives: 33 bases in frame from base 1. CDR1 is given as MNHNS and CDR2 as SASEGT, both from the germline V gene.

The source is a man aged 80 or over with esophageal cancer. The sample here was peripheral blood, taken from a patient treated with proton-based radiotherapy. The chain employs TRBV6-1 and TRBJ1-4; the D gene assignment is ambiguous. The CDR3 has the sequence CATGVTRKTVF. The DNA is as follows: TGTGCCACCGGGGTAACACGAAAAACTGTTTTT.